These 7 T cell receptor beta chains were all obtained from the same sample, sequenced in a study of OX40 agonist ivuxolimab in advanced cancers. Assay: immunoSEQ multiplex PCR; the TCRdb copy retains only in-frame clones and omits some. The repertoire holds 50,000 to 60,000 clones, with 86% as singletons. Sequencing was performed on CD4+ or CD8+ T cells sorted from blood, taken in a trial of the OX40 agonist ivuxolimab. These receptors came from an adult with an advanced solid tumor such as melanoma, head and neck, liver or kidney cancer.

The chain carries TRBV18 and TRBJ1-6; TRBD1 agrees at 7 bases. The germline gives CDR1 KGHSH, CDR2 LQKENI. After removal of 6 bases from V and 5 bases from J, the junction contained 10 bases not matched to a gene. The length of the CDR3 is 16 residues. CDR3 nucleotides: TGTGCCAGCTCTCTACTCGGACAGGTGGATAATTCACCCCTCCACTTT. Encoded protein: CASSLLGQVDNSPLHF.

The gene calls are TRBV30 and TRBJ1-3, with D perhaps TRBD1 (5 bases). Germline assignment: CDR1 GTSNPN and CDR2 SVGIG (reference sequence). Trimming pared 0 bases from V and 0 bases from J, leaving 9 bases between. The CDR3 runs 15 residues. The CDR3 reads CAWSVGASSGNTIYF. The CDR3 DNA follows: TGTGCCTGGAGTGTAGGGGCAAGCTCTGGAAACACCATATATTTT.

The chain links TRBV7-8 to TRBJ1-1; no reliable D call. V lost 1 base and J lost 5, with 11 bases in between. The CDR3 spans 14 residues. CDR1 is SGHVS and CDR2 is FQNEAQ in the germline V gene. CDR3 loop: CASSLVDGSTEAFF. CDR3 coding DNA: TGTGCCAGCAGCTTAGTAGACGGCTCTACTGAAGCTTTCTTT.

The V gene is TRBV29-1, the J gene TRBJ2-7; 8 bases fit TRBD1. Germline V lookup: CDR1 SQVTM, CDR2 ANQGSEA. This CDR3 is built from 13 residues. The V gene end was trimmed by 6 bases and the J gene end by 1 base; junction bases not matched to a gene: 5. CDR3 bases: TGCAGCGTGCGGAGACAGGGGTCCTACGAGCAGTACTTC. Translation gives CSVRRQGSYEQYF.

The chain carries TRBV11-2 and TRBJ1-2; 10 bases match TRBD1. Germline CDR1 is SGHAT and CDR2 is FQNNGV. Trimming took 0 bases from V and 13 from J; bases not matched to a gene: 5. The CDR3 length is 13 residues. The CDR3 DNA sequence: TGTGCCAGCAGCTTAGAGGGACAGGGGAACTGCACCTTC. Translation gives CASSLEGQGNCTF.

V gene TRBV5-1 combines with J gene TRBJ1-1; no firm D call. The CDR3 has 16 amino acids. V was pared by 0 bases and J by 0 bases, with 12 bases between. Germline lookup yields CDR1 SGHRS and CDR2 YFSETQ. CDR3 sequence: CASSLENPMLNTEAFF. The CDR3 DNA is TGCGCCAGCAGCTTGGAGAACCCGATGTTGAACACTGAAGCTTTCTTT.

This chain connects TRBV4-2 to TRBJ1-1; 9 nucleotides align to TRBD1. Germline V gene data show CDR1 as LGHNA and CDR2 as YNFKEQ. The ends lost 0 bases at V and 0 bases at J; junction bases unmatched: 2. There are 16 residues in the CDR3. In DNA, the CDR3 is TGTGCCAGCAGCCAAGAGGGACAGGGTATGAACACTGAAGCTTTCTTT. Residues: CASSQEGQGMNTEAFF.